Sequencing of this TCR beta chain was carried out in a study of blood T cell repertoires in COVID-19. Study context: Some COVID-19 samples were acute and others convalescent; all came from the United States, Italy and Spain.

Donors in Cohort 3 counted as recovered after two negative PCRs, clearance, or symptom resolution. CDR3 length: 13 amino acids. CDR1 is SGHTA and CDR2 is FQGNSA in the germline V gene. The ends were cut back, 4 bases at V and 0 bases at J, with 7 bases in the middle. Only in-frame clones appear in the TCRdb table, and some are missing; sequencing was by immunoSEQ multiplex PCR. The profile shows around 300,000 clones, 86% of them singletons. The gene calls are TRBV7-2 and TRBJ2-7; D remains unclear. The sequence was obtained from a woman younger than 30 who had recovered from COVID-19. The specimen was PBMCs or T cells enriched from blood (not recorded which). The CDR3 loop reads CASSYSSSYEQYF. The CDR3 bases are TGTGCCAGCAGCTACTCAAGCTCCTACGAGCAGTACTTC.